This TCR beta chain was sequenced in a study of blood T cell repertoires in COVID-19. Study-wide background: The United States, Italy and Spain were the sources of the acute and convalescent COVID-19 samples. Sample material is recorded as cDNA or gDNA derived from T cells, B-cell-depleted T cells, or PBMCs.

With 2 bases removed from V and 1 base from J, the gap between germline ends came to 15 bases. The CDR3 runs 16 residues. Per the germline V gene, CDR1 is SGHVS and CDR2 is FQNEAQ. Living in under 30 US areas, the participants were between roughly 18 and 89 years of age. Recovered Cohort 3 donors showed two negative PCRs, clearance, or symptom resolution. Clones were read by immunoSEQ multiplex PCR, and TCRdb kept only the in-frame ones, dropping some. The repertoire holds approximately 320,000 clones, with roughly 86% as singletons. The clonotype originates from a woman aged 18-29 years who had recovered from COVID-19. V and J are TRBV7-8 and TRBJ2-7; the D gene is possibly TRBD1 (6 bases). Sequencing was performed on PBMCs or T cells enriched from blood (not recorded which). Here the CDR3 DNA reads TGTGCCAGCAGCTTAAATTTTAGGCAGGGGTCCTACGAGCAGTACTTC. Translating gives CASSLNFRQGSYEQYF.